The following is a T cell receptor (beta chain) sequence with its context. Its antigen is still unknown. Qualities for individual bases were not recorded, and no much larger clone is one base off. Taken from cysteine to phenylalanine, the CDR3 has 12 residues. Only the CDR3 region is kept as DNA, spanning 36 bases read in frame from base 1. Trimming takes 5 bases from V and 10 bases from J, and the germline ends sit 9 bases apart. For CDR1 and CDR2, the germline V gene lists MGHRA and YSYEKL. This sample was taken from a study of beta chain features in type 1 diabetes (dated by TCRdb to between 2018 and 2020). General notes on the study: Patients and healthy donors did not differ in mean age, gender distribution, total cell number or subset yield. A total of roughly 100 million sorted cells were examined across all samples, and RNA yield correlated strongly with the number of cells per subset. In the study, recently diagnosed type 1 diabetes patients and matched healthy donors were compared on the TCRB repertoires of their sorted circulating CD4+ T cell subsets. Naive and central memory subsets were obtained from all 30 or so donors, but regulatory and stem cell-like memory subsets were isolated from only 8 patients and about 8 healthy donors.

Here is what the overall study found, with its caveats: Fewer insertions and more nucleotide deletions at VDJ recombination sites were observed in patients with type 1 diabetes, implying thymic rearrangement abnormalities. In all four CD4+ subsets, TCRB CDR3 length was moderately but significantly shorter in type 1 diabetes patients. HLA sub-analyses involved small numbers of individuals, so any influence of HLA type on TCRB rearrangement remained unresolved. Naive, central memory and regulatory TCRB repertoires appeared to be more similar among patients than among healthy donors. Shorter templates might have been favored by PCR, but patient and control samples were amplified and corrected together, so both groups would have been affected equally by any skew. Because cDNA rather than genomic DNA was sequenced, highly expressing activated cells could have been over-represented, although no difference in activation and CD3 levels was found between groups.

The entire amount of isolated RNA was reverse transcribed using the High Capacity cDNA Reverse Transcription Kit, so the sequenced TCRB transcripts were expressed ones. Naive, central memory and regulatory T cell samples underwent deep immunoSEQ sequencing, averaging around 3.7 million total reads per sample. Sorted cells were lysed in RLT buffer, and RNA was extracted using DNase-treated RNeasy Micro or Mini kits according to cell number. To prevent cross-contamination, every cell subset was processed on its own, while patient and healthy donor samples were processed together. The immunoSEQ multiplex PCR was used to amplify TCRB sequences from cDNA, generating 87-bp fragments that spanned the CDR3 region. Sequencing of the amplicons was done on the Illumina HiSeq platform. The original pipeline was this. PCR bias was corrected computationally using synthetic template baselines, and reads within Hamming distance 2 were collapsed, with unmergeable singletons discarded. Reads were aligned against IMGT to assign V, D and J genes, CDR3 length and insertions or deletions at six rearrangement sites. Within each subset, clonotype counts were normalized to sorted cell number, after which true diversity and Gini coefficients were computed with the tcR R package. The overlap coefficient, calculated on TCRB nucleotide sequences, was used to measure repertoire sharing. Out-of-frame TCRB sequences from naive cells were analyzed to stand in for the pre-selection repertoire. This is the immuneACCESS table as TCRdb keeps it, with only in-frame sequences that have V and J called. A part of the clones is gone; compared with another copy, unresolved V genes explain less than half, and the rest is unexplained. D and trimming were read from the DNA, whereas the V and J calls and clone size are those reported in that table. Within this sample are 550,000 to 850,000 clones, with over 10% of them counted one time only. The top ten constitute 0.02% to 0.025% of the sample.

Each donor gave one peripheral blood draw, averaging roughly 100 mL, which was collected into heparinised tubes. A BD FACSAria II and a panel including CD45RO, CCR7, CD25, CD127, CD95 and CD27 were used to sort naive, central memory, regulatory and stem cell-like memory CD4+ T cells. Every sorted population had a purity above 98%. PBMCs were isolated right away by Lymphoprep density gradient centrifugation and were stained directly, without culture. Samples were stained and sorted in pairs, with one healthy donor and one patient per experiment, so that batch effects were minimized. Sequenced input: naive CD4+ T cells from blood. The intended sense of this specimen's cell subset or site label: true naive CD4+ T cells. The chain couples TRBV4-1 to TRBJ1-6, and the D gene may be TRBD1, 5 bases matching. The sequence came from a man aged 18-30 years with type 1 diabetes. CDR3 reads: CASSARVSPLHF. At the DNA level, the sequence is TGCGCCAGCAGCGCCAGGGTCTCACCCCTCCACTTT.